The clone carrying this T cell receptor (beta chain) was counted many times. It was with unique molecular identifiers that the TCRbeta library was prepared. In TCRdb, the PCR reads were re-called with MiXCR into one record per CDR3 protein. The data show around 300,000 distinct CDR3 sequences, with 9.5% to 13% seen just once and less than 25% held by the top ten. Looked up from germline, CDR1 is SGHRS and CDR2 is YFSETQ. The CDR3 has 14 amino acids. The V gene lost 4 bases and the J gene lost 4 bases, with 14 bases spanning the gap. This specimen belongs to a study of T-cell reconstitution after alpha-beta-depleted transplantation in children.

V usage is TRBV5-1 and J usage is TRBJ1-1; no clear D. The starting material was peripheral blood, obtained 180 days after TCRalphabeta/CD19-depleted stem cell transplant. This TCR came from a male patient aged 2-10 years who had a stem cell transplant for chronic granulomatous disease, so the T cells may come from the graft donor. CDR3 sequence reads: CASSILKEGTEAFF. The CDR3 DNA sequence: TGCGCCAGCAGCATCCTAAAGGAAGGCACTGAAGCTTTCTTT.